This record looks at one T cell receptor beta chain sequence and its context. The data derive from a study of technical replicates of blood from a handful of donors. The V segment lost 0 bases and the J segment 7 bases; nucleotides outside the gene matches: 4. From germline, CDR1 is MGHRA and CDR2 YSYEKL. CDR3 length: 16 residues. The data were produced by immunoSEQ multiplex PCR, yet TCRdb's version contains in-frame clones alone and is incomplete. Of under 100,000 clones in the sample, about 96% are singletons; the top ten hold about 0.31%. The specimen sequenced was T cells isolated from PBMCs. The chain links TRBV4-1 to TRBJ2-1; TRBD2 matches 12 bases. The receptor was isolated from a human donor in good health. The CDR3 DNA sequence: TGCGCCAGCAGCCAAGAGTCTAGCGGGAGGGGAAATGAGCAGTTCTTC. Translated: CASSQESSGRGNEQFF.